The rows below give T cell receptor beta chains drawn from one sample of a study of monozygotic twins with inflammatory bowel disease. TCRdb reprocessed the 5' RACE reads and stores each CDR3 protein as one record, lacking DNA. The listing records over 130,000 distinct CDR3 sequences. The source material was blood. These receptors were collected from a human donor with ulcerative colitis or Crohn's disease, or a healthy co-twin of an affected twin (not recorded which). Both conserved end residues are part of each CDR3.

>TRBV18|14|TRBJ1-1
CASSPRQENTEAFF
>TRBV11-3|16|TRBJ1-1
CASSLGSWAGDTEAFF
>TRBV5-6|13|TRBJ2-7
CASSSTGVYEQYF
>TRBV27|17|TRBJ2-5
CASSPPPGTGKQETQYF
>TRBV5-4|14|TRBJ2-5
CASNPGGSQETQYF
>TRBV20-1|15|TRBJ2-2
CSASNRPRNTGELFF
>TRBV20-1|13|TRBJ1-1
CSANRGHDTEAFF
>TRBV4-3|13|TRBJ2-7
CASSQYRADEQYF
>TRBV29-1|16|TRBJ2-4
CSAGLTRDLAKNIQYF
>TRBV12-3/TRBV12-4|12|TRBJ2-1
CASSFPGSEQFF
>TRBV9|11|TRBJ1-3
CASTRGGAIYF
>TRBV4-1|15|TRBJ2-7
CASSPRGGTVYEQYF
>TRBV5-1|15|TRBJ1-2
CASSFGTGSDYGYTF
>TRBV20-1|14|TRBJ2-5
CSAQDLAGEETQYF
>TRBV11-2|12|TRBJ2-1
CASSSPPRLQFF
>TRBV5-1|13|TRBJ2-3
CASSFSGPDTQYF
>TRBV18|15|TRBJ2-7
CASSPLHGSPYEQYF
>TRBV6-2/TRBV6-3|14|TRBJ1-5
CASHRAGDNQPQHF
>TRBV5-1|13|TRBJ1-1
CASREERNTEAFF